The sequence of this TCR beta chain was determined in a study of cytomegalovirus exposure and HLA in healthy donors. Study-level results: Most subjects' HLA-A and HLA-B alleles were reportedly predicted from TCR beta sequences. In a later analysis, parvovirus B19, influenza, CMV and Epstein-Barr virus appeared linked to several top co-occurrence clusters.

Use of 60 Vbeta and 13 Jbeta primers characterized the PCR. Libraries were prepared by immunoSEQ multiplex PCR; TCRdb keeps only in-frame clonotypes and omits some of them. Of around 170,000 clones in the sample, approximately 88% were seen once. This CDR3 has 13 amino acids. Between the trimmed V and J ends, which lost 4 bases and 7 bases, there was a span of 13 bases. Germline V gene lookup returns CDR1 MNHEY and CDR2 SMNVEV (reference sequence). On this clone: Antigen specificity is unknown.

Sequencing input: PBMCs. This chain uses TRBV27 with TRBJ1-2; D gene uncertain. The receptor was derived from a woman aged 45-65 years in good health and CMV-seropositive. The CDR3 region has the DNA TGTGCCAGCAGTTCCCAGTGGGGAGGTGGCTACACCTTC. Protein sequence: CASSSQWGGGYTF.